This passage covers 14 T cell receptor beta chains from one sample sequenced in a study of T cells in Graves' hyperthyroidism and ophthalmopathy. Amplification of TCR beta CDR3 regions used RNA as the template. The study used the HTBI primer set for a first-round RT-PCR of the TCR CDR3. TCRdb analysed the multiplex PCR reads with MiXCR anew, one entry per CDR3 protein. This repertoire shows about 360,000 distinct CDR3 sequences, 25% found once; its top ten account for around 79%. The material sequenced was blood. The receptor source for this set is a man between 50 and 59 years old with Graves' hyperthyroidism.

The CDR3 here is CASSGTTDTQYF. DNA of the CDR3: TGCGCCAGCAGCGGGACTACTGATACGCAGTATTTT. The rearrangement uses TRBV5-1 and TRBJ2-3, with 7 bases aligning to TRBD2. This CDR3 region has 12 residues. Germline V gives CDR1 SGHRS, CDR2 YFSETQ. The V segment lost 4 bases and the J segment 6 bases; nucleotides outside the gene matches: 2.

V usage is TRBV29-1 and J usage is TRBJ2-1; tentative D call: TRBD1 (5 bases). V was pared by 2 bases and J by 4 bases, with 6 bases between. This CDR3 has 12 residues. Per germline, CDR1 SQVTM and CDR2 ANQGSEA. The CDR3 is CSVESGYNEQFF. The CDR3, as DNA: TGCAGCGTTGAATCAGGGTACAATGAGCAGTTCTTC.

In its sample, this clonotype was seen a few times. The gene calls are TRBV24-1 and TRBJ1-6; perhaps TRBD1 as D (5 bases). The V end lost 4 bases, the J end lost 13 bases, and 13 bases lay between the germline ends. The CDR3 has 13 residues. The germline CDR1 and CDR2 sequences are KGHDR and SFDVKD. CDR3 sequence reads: CATSDRREGPLHF. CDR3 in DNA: TGTGCCACCAGTGACCGTCGAGAGGGGCCCCTCCACTTT.

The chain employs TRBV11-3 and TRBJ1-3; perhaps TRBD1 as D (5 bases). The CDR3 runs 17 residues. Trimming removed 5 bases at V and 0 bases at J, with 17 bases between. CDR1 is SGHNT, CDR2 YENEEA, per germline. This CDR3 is CASSQWGDSSSGNTIYF. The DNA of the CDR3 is TGTGCCAGCAGCCAATGGGGAGACAGCTCCTCTGGAAACACCATATATTTT. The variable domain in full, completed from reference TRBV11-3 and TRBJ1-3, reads EAGVVQSPRYKIIEKKQPVAFWCNPISGHNTLYWYLQNLGQGPELLIRYENEEAVDDSQLPKDRFSAERLKGVDSTLKIQPAELGDSAVYLCASSQWGDSSSGNTIYFGEGSWLTVV.

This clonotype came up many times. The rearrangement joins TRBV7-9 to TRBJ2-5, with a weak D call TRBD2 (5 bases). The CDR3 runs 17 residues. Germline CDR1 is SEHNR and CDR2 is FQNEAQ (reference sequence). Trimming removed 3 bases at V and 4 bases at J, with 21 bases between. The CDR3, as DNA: TGTGCCAGCAGCTTTATTCCCTCCCTGGCGGGTGGAGAGACCCAGTACTTC. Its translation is CASSFIPSLAGGETQYF.

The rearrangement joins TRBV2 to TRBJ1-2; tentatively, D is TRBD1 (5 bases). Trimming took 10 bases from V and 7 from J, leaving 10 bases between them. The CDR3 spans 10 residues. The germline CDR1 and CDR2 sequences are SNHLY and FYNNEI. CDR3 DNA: TGTGCCATTGCAGGGACTGGCTACACCTTC. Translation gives CAIAGTGYTF.

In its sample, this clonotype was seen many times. Here the CDR3 DNA reads TGTGCCAGCAGCTTGCCAGAGTACAATGAGCAGTTCTTC. Translating gives CASSLPEYNEQFF. The gene calls are TRBV7-9 and TRBJ2-1; D gene uncertain. Per the germline V gene, CDR1 is SEHNR and CDR2 is FQNEAQ (reference sequence). CDR3 length: 13 amino acids. V lost 3 bases, J lost 4 bases, and 7 bases lay in between.

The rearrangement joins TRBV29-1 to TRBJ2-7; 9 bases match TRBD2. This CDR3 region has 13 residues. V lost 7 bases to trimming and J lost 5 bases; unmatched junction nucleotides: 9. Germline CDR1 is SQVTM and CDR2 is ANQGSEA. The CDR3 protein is CSALLAGRDEQYF. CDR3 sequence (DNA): TGCAGCGCCCTCCTAGCGGGACGTGACGAGCAGTACTTC.

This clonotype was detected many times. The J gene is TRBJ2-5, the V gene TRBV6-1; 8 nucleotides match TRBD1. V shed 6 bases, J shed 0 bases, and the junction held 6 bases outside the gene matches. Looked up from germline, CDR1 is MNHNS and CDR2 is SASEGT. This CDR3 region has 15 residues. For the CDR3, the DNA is TGTGCCAGCAGCAGGGGGCCGAGGTACCAAGAGACCCAGTACTTC. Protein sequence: CASSRGPRYQETQYF.

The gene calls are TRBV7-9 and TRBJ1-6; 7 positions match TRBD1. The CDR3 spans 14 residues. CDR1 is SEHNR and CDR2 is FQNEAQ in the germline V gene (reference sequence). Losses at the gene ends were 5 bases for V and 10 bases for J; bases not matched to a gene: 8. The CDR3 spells CASSLDRDGSPLHF. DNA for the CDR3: TGTGCCAGCAGCCTAGACAGGGATGGATCACCCCTCCACTTT.

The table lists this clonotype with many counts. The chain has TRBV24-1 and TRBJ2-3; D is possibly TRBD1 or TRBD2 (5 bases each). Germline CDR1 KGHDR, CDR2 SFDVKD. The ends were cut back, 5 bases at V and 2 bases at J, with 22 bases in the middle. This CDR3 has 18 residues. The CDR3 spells CATSVPPSGDAHTDTQYF. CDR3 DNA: TGTGCCACCAGTGTCCCTCCTTCCGGGGACGCCCACACAGATACGCAGTATTTT.

The CDR3 loop reads CASSPIRTSGSYEQFF. The CDR3 nucleotides read TGTGCCAGCAGCCCCATCCGGACTAGCGGGAGCTATGAGCAGTTCTTC. The chain joins TRBV6-1 to TRBJ2-1, with 13 bases aligning to TRBD2. CDR3 length: 16 amino acids. V was pared by 6 bases and J by 8 bases, with 10 bases of the junction left unmatched. CDR1 is MNHNS, CDR2 SASEGT, per germline.

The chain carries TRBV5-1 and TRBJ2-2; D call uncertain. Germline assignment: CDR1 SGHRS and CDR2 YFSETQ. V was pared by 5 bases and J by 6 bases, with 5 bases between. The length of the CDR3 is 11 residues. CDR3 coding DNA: TGCGCCAGCAGTCATCCCGGGGAGCTGTTTTTT. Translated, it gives CASSHPGELFF.

The CDR3 is CASSPLAGGPYEQYF. The CDR3 region has the DNA TGTGCCAGCTCACCATTAGCGGGAGGTCCCTACGAGCAGTACTTC. The V and J genes are TRBV18 and TRBJ2-7; 10 nucleotides line up with TRBD2. The CDR3 is 15 residues long. CDR1 KGHSH and CDR2 LQKENI come from the germline V gene. V dropped 2 bases and J dropped 2; count of bases not matched to a gene: 3.